This T cell receptor beta chain derives from a study of blood T cell repertoires in COVID-19. Germline V gene data show CDR1 as MNHEY and CDR2 as SVGAGI. V lost 6 bases and J lost 4, with 12 bases in between. The CDR3 loop spans 13 amino acids. Data came from immunoSEQ multiplex PCR; TCRdb stores just in-frame clones and leaves some out. The repertoire holds approximately 170,000 clones, with 80% to 90% as singletons. This rearrangement joins TRBV6-5 to TRBJ2-5; TRBD2 is a possible D gene (6 bases). The sequenced sample was peripheral blood. This clonotype was obtained from a human donor in a cohort sampled during active COVID-19. CDR3 sequence: CASRGGVGETQYF. CDR3 nucleotide sequence: TGTGCCAGCAGGGGCGGGGTTGGAGAGACCCAGTACTTC.